These T cell receptor beta chains were read from a single sample in a study of cytomegalovirus exposure and HLA in healthy donors. Libraries were prepared by immunoSEQ multiplex PCR; TCRdb keeps only in-frame clonotypes and omits some of them. Its table lists around 53,000 clones. Sequenced input: PBMCs. The source is a male donor in good health and CMV-seropositive. The CDR3 runs from the conserved cysteine through the conserved F or W. Fields, in order: D gene, J gene, CDR3 length, V gene, CDR3 protein, CDR3 DNA. D genes are given only for firm matches.

D gene: TRBD2; J gene: TRBJ2-1; CDR3 length: 15; V gene: TRBV29-1; CDR3 protein: CSVEEVLAGGGEQFF; CDR3 DNA: TGCAGCGTTGAAGAAGTCCTAGCGGGGGGGGGTGAGCAGTTCTTC
D gene: TRBD1; J gene: TRBJ2-2; CDR3 length: 19; V gene: TRBV4-2; CDR3 protein: CASSQDWVPGQGNTGELFF; CDR3 DNA: TGTGCCAGCAGCCAAGATTGGGTGCCGGGACAGGGAAACACCGGGGAGCTGTTTTTT
D gene: TRBD1; J gene: TRBJ1-2; CDR3 length: 12; V gene: TRBV5-8; CDR3 protein: CASSFGQGSYTF; CDR3 DNA: TGTGCCAGCAGCTTTGGACAGGGAAGCTACACCTTC
D gene: NA; J gene: TRBJ1-5; CDR3 length: 14; V gene: TRBV6-1; CDR3 protein: CASSERGPNQPQHF; CDR3 DNA: TGTGCCAGCAGTGAAAGGGGCCCCAATCAGCCCCAGCATTTT
D gene: TRBD1; J gene: TRBJ2-7; CDR3 length: 18; V gene: TRBV28; CDR3 protein: CASSTSGTGVASIYEQYF; CDR3 DNA: TGTGCCAGCAGTACCTCCGGGACAGGGGTTGCCTCTATCTACGAGCAGTACTTC
D gene: NA; J gene: TRBJ1-1; CDR3 length: 13; V gene: TRBV10-3; CDR3 protein: CAIRGKGGTEAFF; CDR3 DNA: TGTGCCATCAGGGGGAAGGGAGGAACTGAAGCTTTCTTT
D gene: NA; J gene: TRBJ1-1; CDR3 length: 15; V gene: TRBV6-5; CDR3 protein: CASSSPRGGNTEAFF; CDR3 DNA: TGTGCCAGCAGTTCCCCTCGCGGGGGGAACACTGAAGCTTTCTTT
D gene: TRBD1; J gene: TRBJ2-3; CDR3 length: 12; V gene: TRBV29-1; CDR3 protein: CSAAGTGGTQYF; CDR3 DNA: TGCAGCGCTGCCGGGACAGGTGGGACTCAGTATTTT
D gene: NA; J gene: TRBJ2-3; CDR3 length: 14; V gene: TRBV19; CDR3 protein: CATAIRASSGEQYF; CDR3 DNA: TGTGCCACCGCGATCCGGGCCTCGTCAGGGGAGCAGTATTTT
D gene: NA; J gene: TRBJ2-7; CDR3 length: 15; V gene: TRBV5-1; CDR3 protein: CASSLKGTPTYEQYF; CDR3 DNA: TGCGCCAGCAGCTTGAAAGGGACACCGACCTACGAGCAGTACTTC
D gene: TRBD1; J gene: TRBJ2-7; CDR3 length: 16; V gene: TRBV7-3; CDR3 protein: CASSLPPGQGTHEQYF; CDR3 DNA: TGTGCCAGCAGCTTACCACCGGGACAGGGGACCCACGAGCAGTACTTC
D gene: TRBD1; J gene: TRBJ1-6; CDR3 length: 14; V gene: TRBV7-9; CDR3 protein: CASSSQGADSPLHF; CDR3 DNA: TGTGCCAGCAGTTCACAGGGGGCTGATTCACCCCTCCACTTT
D gene: NA; J gene: TRBJ1-1; CDR3 length: 14; V gene: TRBV28; CDR3 protein: CASSRHGANTEAFF; CDR3 DNA: TGTGCCAGCAGTCGGCATGGAGCGAACACTGAAGCTTTCTTT
D gene: NA; J gene: TRBJ2-7; CDR3 length: 15; V gene: TRBV4-1; CDR3 protein: CASSQGHSSSYEQYF; CDR3 DNA: TGCGCCAGCAGCCAAGGACACTCCAGCTCCTACGAGCAGTACTTC
D gene: NA; J gene: TRBJ2-3; CDR3 length: 16; V gene: TRBV11-2; CDR3 protein: CASSQMVGGNTDTQYF; CDR3 DNA: TGTGCCAGCAGCCAAATGGTAGGCGGTAACACAGATACGCAGTATTTT
D gene: TRBD1; J gene: TRBJ2-7; CDR3 length: 15; V gene: TRBV7-9; CDR3 protein: CASSPRERGGNEQYF; CDR3 DNA: TGTGCCAGCAGCCCCCGAGAGAGAGGGGGCAACGAGCAGTACTTC
D gene: NA; J gene: TRBJ1-5; CDR3 length: 14; V gene: TRBV15; CDR3 protein: CATRPGYSNQPQHF; CDR3 DNA: TGTGCCACCAGGCCAGGTTATAGCAATCAGCCCCAGCATTTT
D gene: TRBD2; J gene: TRBJ2-5; CDR3 length: 13; V gene: TRBV5-6; CDR3 protein: CASSLGEGLEQYF; CDR3 DNA: TGTGCCAGCAGCTTGGGGGAGGGTCTGGAGCAGTACTTC
D gene: TRBD1; J gene: TRBJ2-2; CDR3 length: 14; V gene: TRBV6-5; CDR3 protein: CASTALSPGQGMFF; CDR3 DNA: TGTGCCAGCACCGCTCTCTCCCCGGGACAGGGGATGTTTTTT
D gene: NA; J gene: TRBJ1-2; CDR3 length: 15; V gene: TRBV6-5; CDR3 protein: CASSWGQSTNYGYTF; CDR3 DNA: TGTGCCAGCAGTTGGGGCCAAAGCACTAACTATGGCTACACCTTC
D gene: NA; J gene: TRBJ2-7; CDR3 length: 16; V gene: TRBV27; CDR3 protein: CASSLSTLSVTYEQYF; CDR3 DNA: TGTGCCAGCAGTTTATCCACCCTAAGCGTTACCTACGAGCAGTACTTC
D gene: NA; J gene: TRBJ2-1; CDR3 length: 15; V gene: TRBV7-2; CDR3 protein: CASSLVPLPGDEQFF; CDR3 DNA: TGTGCCAGCAGCTTAGTCCCGCTCCCCGGGGATGAGCAGTTCTTC
D gene: TRBD1; J gene: TRBJ1-5; CDR3 length: 13; V gene: TRBV30; CDR3 protein: CAWSRQGDQPQHF; CDR3 DNA: TGTGCCTGGAGTCGACAGGGGGATCAGCCCCAGCATTTT
D gene: NA; J gene: TRBJ2-2; CDR3 length: 16; V gene: TRBV7-6; CDR3 protein: CASSFGWSERGGELFF; CDR3 DNA: TGTGCCAGCAGCTTCGGTTGGTCAGAGCGAGGCGGGGAGCTGTTTTTT
D gene: TRBD1; J gene: TRBJ1-1; CDR3 length: 13; V gene: TRBV7-6; CDR3 protein: CASSSRQGSEAFF; CDR3 DNA: TGTGCCAGCAGCTCTAGACAGGGTAGTGAAGCTTTCTTT
D gene: NA; J gene: TRBJ1-2; CDR3 length: 14; V gene: TRBV5-6; CDR3 protein: CASSTGQSSYGYTF; CDR3 DNA: TGTGCCAGCAGCACCGGACAATCCTCCTATGGCTACACCTTC
D gene: NA; J gene: TRBJ2-5; CDR3 length: 16; V gene: TRBV12-5; CDR3 protein: CASGLDRTTLAETQYF; CDR3 DNA: TGTGCTAGTGGTTTGGACCGGACTACCCTCGCAGAGACCCAGTACTTC
D gene: NA; J gene: TRBJ1-1; CDR3 length: 13; V gene: TRBV2; CDR3 protein: CASSEYRETEAFF; CDR3 DNA: TGTGCCAGCAGTGAATACAGGGAAACTGAAGCTTTCTTT
D gene: NA; J gene: TRBJ1-6; CDR3 length: 14; V gene: TRBV30; CDR3 protein: CAWSWTAVYSPLHF; CDR3 DNA: TGTGCCTGGAGTTGGACAGCCGTTTATTCACCCCTCCACTTT
D gene: NA; J gene: TRBJ1-4; CDR3 length: 14; V gene: TRBV11-2; CDR3 protein: CASSLGGPLTELFF; CDR3 DNA: TGTGCCAGCAGCTTGGGGGGTCCTTTGACGGAACTGTTTTTT
D gene: TRBD2; J gene: TRBJ2-6; CDR3 length: 14; V gene: TRBV6-5; CDR3 protein: CASRGGSGANVLTF; CDR3 DNA: TGTGCCAGCAGGGGGGGGTCTGGGGCCAACGTCCTGACTTTC
D gene: NA; J gene: TRBJ1-6; CDR3 length: 16; V gene: TRBV7-9; CDR3 protein: CASTQYQGYYNSPLHF; CDR3 DNA: TGTGCCAGCACCCAGTACCAGGGATACTATAATTCACCCCTCCACTTT
D gene: NA; J gene: TRBJ2-3; CDR3 length: 16; V gene: TRBV7-9; CDR3 protein: CASSLFPSEGVGTQYF; CDR3 DNA: TGTGCCAGCAGCTTATTTCCTAGCGAAGGAGTCGGTACGCAGTATTTT
D gene: NA; J gene: TRBJ1-5; CDR3 length: 15; V gene: TRBV19; CDR3 protein: CASSTTNGGNQPQHF; CDR3 DNA: TGTGCCAGTAGTACGACTAACGGGGGCAATCAGCCCCAGCATTTT
D gene: TRBD2; J gene: TRBJ2-2; CDR3 length: 17; V gene: TRBV4-2; CDR3 protein: CASSQGRAGANTGELFF; CDR3 DNA: TGTGCCAGCAGCCAAGGGCGAGCGGGAGCGAACACCGGGGAGCTGTTTTTT
D gene: TRBD2; J gene: TRBJ2-5; CDR3 length: 15; V gene: TRBV11-3; CDR3 protein: CASSLSTSGAETQYF; CDR3 DNA: TGTGCCAGCAGCTTATCAACTAGCGGGGCGGAGACCCAGTACTTC
D gene: NA; J gene: TRBJ1-5; CDR3 length: 16; V gene: TRBV7-8; CDR3 protein: CASSLLGGRIDQPQHF; CDR3 DNA: TGTGCCAGCAGCTTACTGGGGGGGAGGATAGATCAGCCCCAGCATTTT
D gene: NA; J gene: TRBJ2-7; CDR3 length: 16; V gene: TRBV27; CDR3 protein: CASSLSDRRGSYEQYF; CDR3 DNA: TGTGCCAGCAGTTTATCCGATCGGCGGGGCTCCTACGAGCAGTACTTC
D gene: TRBD2; J gene: TRBJ2-7; CDR3 length: 13; V gene: TRBV5-4; CDR3 protein: CASSRGGAYEQYF; CDR3 DNA: TGTGCCAGCAGTCGGGGGGGTGCCTACGAGCAGTACTTC
D gene: TRBD1; J gene: TRBJ1-1; CDR3 length: 13; V gene: TRBV14; CDR3 protein: CATSQGAVGEAFF; CDR3 DNA: TGTGCCACTTCACAGGGGGCGGTGGGTGAAGCTTTCTTT
D gene: TRBD1; J gene: TRBJ1-3; CDR3 length: 18; V gene: TRBV19; CDR3 protein: CASSIAPRDRGSGNTIYF; CDR3 DNA: TGTGCCAGTAGTATAGCCCCCCGGGACAGGGGGTCTGGAAACACCATATATTTT
D gene: NA; J gene: TRBJ1-1; CDR3 length: 11; V gene: TRBV20-1; CDR3 protein: CSARDPGGAFF; CDR3 DNA: TGCAGTGCTAGAGATCCGGGGGGCGCTTTCTTT
D gene: NA; J gene: TRBJ1-2; CDR3 length: 12; V gene: TRBV29-1; CDR3 protein: CSVGDTNYGYTF; CDR3 DNA: TGCAGCGTTGGGGACACCAACTATGGCTACACCTTC
D gene: NA; J gene: TRBJ1-2; CDR3 length: 13; V gene: TRBV9; CDR3 protein: CASNAAGLYGYTF; CDR3 DNA: TGTGCCAGCAATGCGGCAGGGTTGTATGGCTACACCTTC
D gene: TRBD1; J gene: TRBJ1-1; CDR3 length: 14; V gene: TRBV25-1; CDR3 protein: CASRLQGAGTEAFF; CDR3 DNA: TGTGCCAGCAGATTACAGGGGGCTGGCACTGAAGCTTTCTTT